The following is a T cell receptor (beta chain) sequence with its context. This entry is derived from a study of blood T cells in healthy people across ages. A second about 6 to 12 cycle PCR used barcoded and J-beta primers. Each cDNA molecule, via a template-switch adaptor with 12 random nucleotides, was tagged. Via MiXCR, TCRdb re-called the 5' RACE reads, giving one row per CDR3 protein. The sample holds roughly 1,500,000 distinct CDR3 sequences, 42% seen once. In germline, CDR1 is MNHEY, CDR2 SVGAGI. Trimming took off 5 bases at V and 0 bases at J, with 13 bases between the two ends. The CDR3 is 15 amino acids.

This chain joins TRBV6-5 and TRBJ2-5; D possibly corresponds to TRBD1 (6 bases). Material: blood. This TCR was recovered from a woman under 30 in good health. The CDR3 DNA reads TGTGCCAGCAGTCACGGTACAGGGTACCAAGAGACCCAGTACTTC. Amino acid sequence: CASSHGTGYQETQYF.